Below are 18 T cell receptor beta chains sequenced from a single sample in a study of cytomegalovirus exposure and HLA in healthy donors. Amplification used 60 Vbeta primers and 13 Jbeta primers. Clones were sequenced by immunoSEQ multiplex PCR, and TCRdb holds only the in-frame ones, with some missing. Altogether 80,000 or so clones are present, about 75% being singletons, with the ten largest covering 4.9%. Sequenced material: PBMCs. The receptors come from a man aged 60 to 75 in good health and CMV-seropositive.

This clone was seen a handful of times. V usage is TRBV6-5 and J usage is TRBJ1-2, with 7 positions matching TRBD1. With 6 bases clipped from V and 6 bases from J, the junction kept 13 bases outside the gene matches. Germline V gives CDR1 MNHEY, CDR2 SVGAGI. The CDR3 length is 15 residues. The CDR3: CASRPSDRVGNGYTF. The CDR3, as DNA: TGTGCCAGCAGACCATCCGACAGGGTCGGAAATGGCTACACCTTC.

The chain uses TRBV5-1 and TRBJ1-4, with D hard to call. Germline-derived CDR1 and CDR2 are SGHRS and YFSETQ. The CDR3 is made up of 16 amino acids. V dropped 0 bases and J dropped 0 bases, with 9 bases sitting between them. CDR3 sequence (DNA): TGCGCCAGCAGCTTGGACAGCCTTGCAACTAATGAAAAACTGTTTTTT. Its translation: CASSLDSLATNEKLFF.

The chain employs TRBV30 and TRBJ2-3; tentatively, D is TRBD1 (5 bases). The CDR3 is made up of 13 amino acids. Germline CDR1 reads GTSNPN; CDR2 reads SVGIG (reference sequence). Trimming took off 0 bases at V and 9 bases at J, with 13 bases between the two ends. The CDR3 DNA follows: TGTGCCTGGAGTGTGCAAGGGGCGATCACGCAGTATTTT. Its protein is CAWSVQGAITQYF.

The chain couples TRBV6-1 to TRBJ2-2; 9 nucleotides match TRBD1. The CDR3 length is 15 residues. Germline V gene sequence: CDR1 MNHNS, CDR2 SASEGT. Germline trimming cut 5 bases from V and 6 bases from J; bases unmatched to any gene: 7. CDR3 DNA sequence: TGTGCCAGCAGTCTCCGGGACAGGGAGGCCGGGGAGCTGTTTTTT. This gives the protein CASSLRDREAGELFF.

The chain combines TRBV7-8 with TRBJ2-7, with D perhaps matching TRBD1 (7 bases). CDR3 length: 13 amino acids. The germline gives CDR1 SGHVS, CDR2 FQNEAQ. Trimming removed 4 bases at V and 6 bases at J, with 13 bases between. In DNA form, the CDR3 reads TGTGCCAGCAGCTCGGACAGGCGGGGCGAGCAGTACTTC. Its translation is CASSSDRRGEQYF.

The V gene is TRBV2, the J gene TRBJ2-7; TRBD1 agrees at 7 bases. Unmatched junction bases numbered 5, after V lost 6 bases and J lost 0 bases. Germline CDR1 is SNHLY and CDR2 is FYNNEI. The CDR3 is 14 residues long. Written as DNA, the CDR3 is TGTGCCAGCAGGCCCAGGGGGAGCTCCTACGAGCAGTACTTC. It codes for CASRPRGSSYEQYF.

This clone was seen a few times. V usage is TRBV28 and J usage is TRBJ2-1; no reliable D call. The length of the CDR3 is 13 residues. CDR1 and CDR2 from the germline V gene are MDHEN and SYDVKM. Trimming left V 6 bases short and J 0 bases short, with 6 bases between. CDR3 sequence reads: CASRLTSYNEQFF. For the CDR3, the DNA is TGTGCCAGCAGACTTACCTCCTACAATGAGCAGTTCTTC.

Concerning this clone: Relative to the germline gene, one junction end is altered; a read error may explain this. This rearrangement joins TRBV18 to TRBJ2-3; 8 nucleotides agree with TRBD1. CDR1 is KGHSH, CDR2 LQKENI, per germline. CDR3 size: 17 residues. DNA for the CDR3: TGTGCCAGCTCCCCACTCGGACAGGGTACTTTATCAGATACGCAGTATTTT. Amino acids: CASSPLGQGTLSDTQYF. Full variable domain (outside the CDR3, taken from reference TRBV18 and TRBJ2-3): NAGVMQNPRHLVRRRGQEARLRCSPMKGHSHVYWYRQLPEEGLKFMVYLQKENIIDESGMPKERFSAEFPKEGPSILRIQQVVRGDSAAYFCASSPLGQGTLSDTQYFGPGTRLTVL.

V and J are TRBV6-5 and TRBJ2-1, with D possibly matching TRBD2 (6 bases). Germline-derived CDR1 and CDR2 are MNHEY and SVGAGI. Between the trimmed V and J ends, which lost 0 bases and 7 bases, there was a span of 13 bases. The CDR3 covers 15 residues. The chain's CDR3 is CASSYSNPGGNEQFF. DNA of the CDR3: TGTGCCAGCAGTTACTCGAACCCCGGGGGAAATGAGCAGTTCTTC.

The J gene is TRBJ2-5, the V gene TRBV19; 7 bases line up with TRBD1. J was trimmed by 7 bases and V by 3 bases; bases with no gene match: 14. Germline CDR1 LNHDA, CDR2 SQIVND (reference sequence). The CDR3 has 16 residues. This CDR3 reads CASSIDRAALPGTQYF. CDR3 DNA sequence: TGTGCCAGTAGTATCGACAGGGCCGCCCTGCCTGGGACCCAGTACTTC.

The V call is TRBV7-2, the J call TRBJ2-7, with TRBD1 matching 8 bases. The CDR3 has 14 residues. V lost 5 bases to trimming and J lost 0 bases; unmatched junction nucleotides: 3. Germline values: CDR1 SGHTA, CDR2 FQGNSA. CDR3 sequence reads: CASSKDRGSYEQYF. CDR3 coding DNA: TGTGCCAGCAGCAAAGACAGGGGCTCCTACGAGCAGTACTTC.

This clone was detected a few times. The J gene is TRBJ2-7, the V gene TRBV29-1; D possibly corresponds to TRBD1 (5 bases). The CDR3 runs to 13 residues. With 2 bases removed from V and 0 bases from J, the gap between germline ends came to 8 bases. CDR1 is SQVTM and CDR2 is ANQGSEA in the germline V gene. The CDR3 bases are TGCAGCGTTGAAAAGGACAACTCCTACGAGCAGTACTTC. It specifies CSVEKDNSYEQYF.

J is TRBJ2-5 and V is TRBV7-2; the match to TRBD2 covers 9 bases. CDR3 size: 14 residues. After removal of 6 bases from V and 5 bases from J, the junction contained 7 bases not matched to a gene. The germline V gene encodes CDR1 SGHTA and CDR2 FQGNSA. The CDR3 DNA is TGTGCCAGCAGTCGCGGGGGGGCGGGGGAGACCCAGTACTTC. Translated, it gives CASSRGGAGETQYF.

This clone has only one observation. The chain couples TRBV28 to TRBJ2-5, with a weak D call TRBD1 (6 bases). CDR1 and CDR2 from the germline V gene are MDHEN and SYDVKM. This CDR3 region has 12 residues. Trimming took off 6 bases at V and 8 bases at J, with 13 bases between the two ends. DNA for the CDR3: TGTGCCAGCAGCCTCAACAGGGTCACCCAGTACTTC. Its protein product is CASSLNRVTQYF.

V gene TRBV6-6 combines with J gene TRBJ2-3, with a weak D call TRBD2 (5 bases). The V end lost 2 bases, the J end lost 4 bases, and 7 bases lay between the germline ends. Germline loops: CDR1 MNHNY, CDR2 SVGAGI (reference sequence). The CDR3 length is 13 residues. This CDR3 reads CASSYDYPDTQYF. The CDR3 DNA reads as TGTGCCAGCAGTTACGACTATCCAGATACGCAGTATTTT.

This clone was observed a handful of times. The chain recombines TRBV4-2 with TRBJ2-5; TRBD2 aligns across 7 bases. The V and J ends lost 0 bases and 4 bases, in that order; junction bases with no gene match: 8. This CDR3 has 16 residues. Germline lookup yields CDR1 LGHNA and CDR2 YNFKEQ. CDR3 amino acids: CASSQDRETSRETQYF. The CDR3 DNA is TGTGCCAGCAGCCAAGATCGGGAGACTAGCAGAGAGACCCAGTACTTC.

This clone was counted once. The chain joins TRBV6-1 to TRBJ2-7; tentatively, D is TRBD1 (6 bases). The CDR3 sequence is 13 residues long. V lost 9 bases, J lost 4 bases, and 16 bases lay in between. Germline values: CDR1 MNHNS, CDR2 SASEGT. The CDR3 DNA sequence: TGTGCCAGTACCCCAGGGGCGAAATACGAGCAGTACTTC. Its translation is CASTPGAKYEQYF.

The V call is TRBV5-4, the J call TRBJ2-7; 8 bases are shared with TRBD2. From germline, CDR1 is SGHNT and CDR2 YYREEE (reference sequence). The CDR3 has 16 residues. J lost 6 bases, V lost 4 bases, and 15 bases had no gene match. The chain's CDR3 is CASSPKRGGLESEQYF. For the CDR3, the DNA is TGTGCCAGCAGCCCTAAACGGGGGGGCCTGGAGAGCGAGCAGTACTTC.